The T cell receptor (beta chain) under discussion was sequenced for a study of beta chain features in type 1 diabetes. For the study at large: Age, gender and cell yields were similar between patients and healthy donors. In all, 85 million to 130 million sorted cells from all samples were analyzed. General study findings and limits: Using cDNA template may skew counts toward highly expressing activated cells. People with Type 1 diabetes carried modestly yet significantly shorter TCRB CDR3s in all four CD4+ subsets.

Expressed TCRB transcripts were sequenced because the isolated RNA had all been reverse transcribed beforehand. TCRdb's table, derived via immunoSEQ multiplex PCR, lists solely in-frame clones and lacks some. The table has 400,000 or so clones, 8.5% to 10% seen once. Comment on this clone: Its antigen is unknown.

The germline gives CDR1 LGHNA, CDR2 YNFKEQ. Trimming shortened V by 3 bases and J by 7 bases, and 10 bases separated the two germline ends. CDR3 size: 13 residues. The rearrangement links TRBV4-2 to TRBJ1-5; no reliable D call. The source is a man aged 25-45 years with type 1 diabetes. Sequenced input: central memory CD4+ T cells from blood. This CDR3 is CASSQVSGQPQHF. The CDR3 region has the DNA TGTGCCAGCAGCCAGGTGTCGGGACAGCCCCAGCATTTT.